This is a list of T cell receptor beta chains from one sample in a study of post-analysis software for immune sequencing data. TCRdb analysed the PCR reads with MiXCR anew, one entry per CDR3 protein. The sample holds around 440,000 distinct CDR3 sequences; under 55% are singletons and the top ten take around 10%. The sequencing input was blood. The receptor source for this set is a girl aged 10 to 17 with multiple sclerosis. Both conserved end residues are part of each CDR3. A D gene is named only where the DNA matches it firmly. Clone size is stated in some rows and not others, as once, few, many or a class when expanded.

D: TRBD2
J: TRBJ2-1
size: few
V: TRBV5-1
CDR3: CASSFGLAGANNEQFF
DNA: TGCGCCAGCAGCTTTGGACTAGCGGGTGCAAACAATGAGCAGTTCTTC

D: NA
J: TRBJ1-1
size: NA
V: TRBV19
CDR3: CASNGVNTEAFF
DNA: TGTGCCAGTAATGGCGTGAACACTGAAGCTTTCTTT

D: NA
J: TRBJ1-1
size: NA
V: TRBV6-6
CDR3: CASTHLGGATEAFF
DNA: TGTGCCAGCACCCATCTTGGGGGGGCAACTGAAGCTTTCTTT

D: TRBD2
J: TRBJ2-3
size: NA
V: TRBV7-3
CDR3: CASSLGLASDTQYF
DNA: TGTGCCAGCTCTTTGGGACTAGCTTCAGATACGCAGTATTTT

D: TRBD2
J: TRBJ2-1
size: few
V: TRBV20-1
CDR3: CSARGGLAGDPGEQFF
DNA: TGCAGTGCTAGAGGTGGACTAGCGGGAGACCCCGGTGAGCAGTTCTTC

D: NA
J: TRBJ2-7
size: few
V: TRBV13
CDR3: CASSLRDGSSHYEQYF
DNA: TGTGCCAGCAGCTTACGGGACGGGAGTTCCCACTACGAGCAGTACTTC

D: NA
J: TRBJ2-7
size: few
V: TRBV20-1
CDR3: CSARGSQGIPYEQYF
DNA: TGCAGTGCTAGAGGCTCGCAGGGGATCCCCTACGAGCAGTACTTC

D: NA
J: TRBJ1-1
size: NA
V: TRBV10-3
CDR3: CAISETGQLNTEAFF
DNA: TGTGCCATCAGTGAGACCGGACAGCTGAACACTGAAGCTTTCTTT

D: NA
J: TRBJ1-1
size: NA
V: TRBV6-5
CDR3: CASSFRRGASEAFF
DNA: TGTGCCAGCAGTTTCCGCCGGGGAGCCTCTGAAGCTTTCTTT

D: NA
J: TRBJ2-5
size: NA
V: TRBV10-3
CDR3: CAISENREEQYF
DNA: TGTGCCATCAGTGAGAACAGGGAAGAGCAGTACTTC

D: NA
J: TRBJ1-2
size: few
V: TRBV10-3
CDR3: CAISEAGNYGYTF
DNA: TGTGCCATCAGTGAAGCTGGAAACTATGGCTACACCTTC

D: NA
J: TRBJ1-3
size: NA
V: TRBV28
CDR3: CASSDTDTIYF
DNA: TGTGCCAGCAGCGACACTGACACCATATATTTT

D: TRBD1
J: TRBJ2-3
size: NA
V: TRBV5-1
CDR3: CASSLGDRVSAAQYF
DNA: TGCGCCAGCAGCTTGGGGGACAGGGTTAGCGCCGCGCAGTATTTT

D: NA
J: TRBJ2-1
size: few
V: TRBV20-1
CDR3: CSVPPSGSYNEQFF
DNA: TGCAGTGTCCCCCCGAGTGGTTCCTACAATGAGCAGTTCTTC

D: TRBD1
J: TRBJ2-3
size: NA
V: TRBV11-1
CDR3: CASSRTGGFSTDTQYF
DNA: TGTGCCAGCAGCCGGACAGGGGGCTTCAGTACAGATACGCAGTATTTT

D: NA
J: TRBJ1-2
size: NA
V: TRBV20-1
CDR3: CSARETAPNYGYTF
DNA: TGCAGTGCTAGAGAAACAGCTCCTAACTATGGCTACACCTTC

D: TRBD2
J: TRBJ2-7
size: NA
V: TRBV25-1
CDR3: CASSSLSGLAGGTYEQYF
DNA: TGTGCCAGCAGCTCCTTATCCGGACTAGCGGGAGGGACCTACGAGCAGTACTTC

D: NA
J: TRBJ2-5
size: NA
V: TRBV27
CDR3: CASSLSSEGGETQYF
DNA: TGTGCCAGCAGTTTATCTTCGGAGGGGGGAGAGACCCAGTACTTC

D: NA
J: TRBJ2-1
size: few
V: TRBV7-2
CDR3: CASSLETSYNEQFF
DNA: TGTGCTAGCAGCTTAGAGACTAGCTACAATGAGCAGTTCTTC

D: TRBD1
J: TRBJ2-3
size: NA
V: TRBV24-1
CDR3: CATSVGRGQGDTQYF
DNA: TGTGCCACCAGTGTTGGCAGGGGGCAGGGAGATACGCAGTATTTT

D: NA
J: TRBJ1-4
size: few
V: TRBV15
CDR3: CASSSSEKLFF
DNA: TGTGCCAGCTCGTCGAGTGAAAAACTGTTTTTT

D: TRBD1
J: TRBJ2-1
size: NA
V: TRBV20-1
CDR3: CSARDGTGTVSYNEQFF
DNA: TGCAGTGCTAGAGATGGGACCGGGACAGTCTCCTACAATGAGCAGTTCTTC

D: NA
J: TRBJ2-3
size: NA
V: TRBV4-3
CDR3: CASSQVVGERADTQYF
DNA: TGCGCCAGCAGCCAAGTCGTGGGGGAGCGTGCAGATACGCAGTATTTT

D: TRBD1
J: TRBJ2-5
size: NA
V: TRBV7-6
CDR3: CASSLVGTGLETQYF
DNA: TGTGCCAGCAGCTTAGTTGGGACAGGGTTAGAGACCCAGTACTTC

D: NA
J: TRBJ2-7
size: NA
V: TRBV20-1
CDR3: CSARVGGHTYEQYF
DNA: TGCAGTGCTCGGGTGGGAGGTCACACCTACGAGCAGTACTTC

D: TRBD1
J: TRBJ1-4
size: NA
V: TRBV5-1
CDR3: CASSQTGGSEKLFF
DNA: TGCGCCAGCAGCCAGACAGGGGGTTCTGAAAAACTGTTTTTT

D: TRBD1
J: TRBJ1-6
size: NA
V: TRBV20-1
CDR3: CSAETGGADSPLHF
DNA: TGCAGTGCGGAAACAGGGGGCGCCGATTCACCCCTCCACTTT

D: TRBD1
J: TRBJ2-3
size: NA
V: TRBV7-2
CDR3: CASSFSPGGTDTQYF
DNA: TGTGCCAGCAGCTTCTCTCCTGGTGGGACAGATACACAGTATTTT

D: NA
J: TRBJ1-1
size: few
V: TRBV7-3
CDR3: CASSLTGAGANTEAFF
DNA: TGTGCCAGCAGCTTAACAGGTGCGGGGGCGAACACTGAAGCTTTCTTT

D: NA
J: TRBJ1-2
size: few
V: TRBV5-1
CDR3: CASSLAAGINYGYTF
DNA: TGCGCCAGCAGCTTGGCAGCAGGGATAAACTATGGCTACACCTTC

D: NA
J: TRBJ2-1
size: NA
V: TRBV29-1
CDR3: CSVEDPQGPEYNEQFF
DNA: TGCAGCGTTGAAGATCCCCAGGGCCCCGAGTACAATGAGCAGTTCTTC

D: TRBD2
J: TRBJ2-7
size: few
V: TRBV7-6
CDR3: CASSPSGTSEQYF
DNA: TGTGCCAGCAGCCCTAGCGGGACGAGCGAGCAGTACTTC

D: NA
J: TRBJ1-5
size: NA
V: TRBV27
CDR3: CASSFYRAGNQPQHF
DNA: TGTGCCAGCAGTTTCTACAGGGCCGGGAATCAGCCCCAGCATTTT

D: NA
J: TRBJ1-2
size: NA
V: TRBV29-1
CDR3: CSVESSDWGQRGYGYTF
DNA: TGCAGCGTTGAATCCTCGGACTGGGGACAAAGGGGCTATGGCTACACCTTC

D: TRBD1
J: TRBJ2-7
size: NA
V: TRBV5-1
CDR3: CASSLREDRDVPYEQYF
DNA: TGCGCCAGCAGCTTGCGCGAGGACAGGGACGTGCCCTACGAGCAGTACTTC

D: NA
J: TRBJ2-7
size: NA
V: TRBV6-6
CDR3: CASSYSVYEQYF
DNA: TGTGCCAGCAGTTACTCTGTCTACGAGCAGTACTTC

D: TRBD1
J: TRBJ2-7
size: NA
V: TRBV29-1
CDR3: CSVATFRGQGYEQYF
DNA: TGCAGCGTTGCGACTTTTCGGGGACAGGGCTACGAGCAGTACTTC

D: NA
J: TRBJ2-7
size: NA
V: TRBV20-1
CDR3: CSASRGEQYF
DNA: TGCAGTGCCTCGCGGGGCGAGCAGTACTTC

D: NA
J: TRBJ1-1
size: few
V: TRBV6-1
CDR3: CASRDTPGRTMNTEAFF
DNA: TGTGCCAGCAGAGATACCCCGGGACGGACAATGAACACTGAAGCTTTCTTT

D: TRBD2
J: TRBJ2-5
size: NA
V: TRBV12-3/TRBV12-4
CDR3: CASSFRGLAGEGFRIQETQYF
DNA: TGTGCCAGCAGTTTCCGGGGACTAGCGGGAGAGGGGTTCAGGATCCAAGAGACCCAGTACTTC

D: NA
J: TRBJ1-1
size: NA
V: TRBV9
CDR3: CASSVDGNSRTEAFF
DNA: TGTGCCAGCAGCGTAGACGGGAATAGTAGGACTGAAGCTTTCTTT